This T cell receptor beta chain came from a study of blood T cell repertoires in COVID-19. This CDR3 is 13 amino acids long. V lost 6 bases to trimming and J lost 3 bases, with 12 bases between them. Per germline, CDR1 MNHEY and CDR2 SVGAGI. Original methodology: Estimated nucleated cell counts came from reference gene primer amplification. The data were produced by immunoSEQ multiplex PCR, yet TCRdb's version contains in-frame clones alone and is incomplete. V, J and clone size were drawn from that table, and D and trimming were deduced from the DNA. Of approximately 280,000 clones listed, roughly 89% are singletons.

This chain joins TRBV6-5 and TRBJ2-7, with TRBD1 as a possible D gene (6 bases). This sequence was found in a man in his forties or fifties with acute or convalescent COVID-19. The specimen was peripheral blood. In nucleotides, the CDR3 is TGTGCCAGCAGGACTGGGACAAGCTACGAGCAGTACTTC. Amino acids: CASRTGTSYEQYF.